Listed below are T cell receptor beta chains from one sample, sequenced in a study of blood T cell repertoires in COVID-19. The assay was immunoSEQ multiplex PCR, and TCRdb's table has in-frame clones only and misses some. The sample carries just under 350,000 clones, around nine tenths recorded once. Sequenced: peripheral blood. The receptors were gathered from a young woman who had recovered from COVID-19. The CDR3 runs from the conserved cysteine through the conserved F or W. D genes are given only for firm matches. Size tells how often a clone was seen (once, few, many) or the class of an expanded clone, and some rows leave it out.

j_call: TRBJ2-1; clone_size: .; v_call: TRBV11-2; d_call: TRBD2; cdr3_aa: CASSFTLLAGGYNEQFF; cdr3_nt: TGTGCCAGCAGCTTCACTTTACTAGCGGGAGGGTACAATGAGCAGTTCTTC
j_call: TRBJ1-1; clone_size: .; v_call: TRBV24-1; d_call: .; cdr3_aa: CATSDPGREGHTEAFF; cdr3_nt: TGTGCCACCAGTGACCCCGGACGGGAGGGGCACACTGAAGCTTTCTTT
j_call: TRBJ1-2; clone_size: .; v_call: TRBV29-1; d_call: .; cdr3_aa: CSVELNYGYTF; cdr3_nt: TGCAGCGTTGAACTAAACTATGGCTACACCTTC
j_call: TRBJ2-1; clone_size: .; v_call: TRBV6-5; d_call: TRBD2; cdr3_aa: CAGRQTSGPYNEQFF; cdr3_nt: TGTGCCGGCCGACAAACTAGCGGTCCCTACAATGAGCAGTTCTTC
j_call: TRBJ2-2; clone_size: .; v_call: TRBV6-5; d_call: TRBD1; cdr3_aa: CASGTGVTLRELFF; cdr3_nt: TGTGCCAGTGGTACAGGGGTAACCCTCCGGGAGCTGTTTTTT
j_call: TRBJ1-1; clone_size: .; v_call: TRBV7-9; d_call: .; cdr3_aa: CASSLVAVNTEAFF; cdr3_nt: TGTGCCAGCAGCTTAGTGGCAGTGAACACTGAAGCTTTCTTT
j_call: TRBJ2-1; clone_size: .; v_call: TRBV5-6; d_call: TRBD1; cdr3_aa: CASSEGARYNEQFF; cdr3_nt: TGTGCCAGCAGTGAGGGGGCGCGGTACAATGAGCAGTTCTTC
j_call: TRBJ2-1; clone_size: once; v_call: TRBV5-1; d_call: TRBD1; cdr3_aa: CASSVTGTGVYNEQFF; cdr3_nt: TGCGCCAGCAGCGTAACCGGGACAGGGGTCTACAATGAGCAGTTCTTC
j_call: TRBJ2-3; clone_size: .; v_call: TRBV5-5; d_call: .; cdr3_aa: CASSLPRETDTQYF; cdr3_nt: TGTGCCAGCAGCTTGCCACGGGAGACAGATACGCAGTATTTT
j_call: TRBJ1-5; clone_size: .; v_call: TRBV21-1; d_call: .; cdr3_aa: CASTTAGRAGPGSNQPQHF; cdr3_nt: TGTGCCAGCACCACTGCCGGGAGAGCCGGACCGGGGAGCAATCAGCCCCAGCATTTT
j_call: TRBJ1-5; clone_size: .; v_call: TRBV15; d_call: .; cdr3_aa: CATSREGGLSSNQPQHF; cdr3_nt: TGTGCCACCAGCAGAGAGGGGGGGCTAAGTAGCAATCAGCCCCAGCATTTT
j_call: TRBJ1-5; clone_size: .; v_call: TRBV5-1; d_call: .; cdr3_aa: CASSSTGPEQPQHF; cdr3_nt: TGCGCCAGCAGCTCAACAGGGCCGGAACAGCCCCAGCATTTT
j_call: TRBJ2-3; clone_size: .; v_call: TRBV5-4; d_call: TRBD2; cdr3_aa: CASRLAGGTDTQYF; cdr3_nt: TGTGCCAGCAGACTAGCGGGAGGGACAGATACGCAGTATTTT
j_call: TRBJ1-2; clone_size: few; v_call: TRBV5-1; d_call: TRBD1; cdr3_aa: CASSSDRASDGYTF; cdr3_nt: TGCGCCAGCAGTTCCGACAGGGCTTCTGATGGCTACACCTTC
j_call: TRBJ1-1; clone_size: .; v_call: TRBV6-5; d_call: .; cdr3_aa: CASRTGVALNTEAFF; cdr3_nt: TGTGCCAGCAGGACAGGTGTCGCCTTGAACACTGAAGCTTTCTTT
j_call: TRBJ1-2; clone_size: .; v_call: TRBV5-1; d_call: .; cdr3_aa: CASSLGGYGYTF; cdr3_nt: TGCGCCAGCAGCTTAGGGGGATATGGCTACACCTTC
j_call: TRBJ1-5; clone_size: .; v_call: TRBV11-2; d_call: TRBD1; cdr3_aa: CASSSDRGPHQPQHF; cdr3_nt: TGTGCCAGCAGTTCAGACAGGGGGCCCCATCAGCCCCAGCATTTT
j_call: TRBJ1-5; clone_size: .; v_call: TRBV7-2; d_call: .; cdr3_aa: CASSLGRANQPQHF; cdr3_nt: TGTGCCAGCAGCTTAGGCAGGGCCAATCAGCCCCAGCATTTT
j_call: TRBJ2-3; clone_size: .; v_call: TRBV19; d_call: TRBD2; cdr3_aa: CASSPRPGLAMNAQYF; cdr3_nt: TGTGCCAGTAGTCCTCGGCCAGGACTAGCGATGAATGCGCAGTATTTT
j_call: TRBJ2-6; clone_size: .; v_call: TRBV30; d_call: .; cdr3_aa: CAWRKTPQAGQWPGANVLTF; cdr3_nt: TGTGCCTGGAGGAAAACCCCGCAGGCGGGGCAGTGGCCTGGGGCCAACGTCCTGACTTTC
j_call: TRBJ2-5; clone_size: .; v_call: TRBV7-6; d_call: .; cdr3_aa: CASSLSGGLETQYF; cdr3_nt: TGTGCCAGCAGCTTATCAGGGGGGCTTGAGACCCAGTACTTC
j_call: TRBJ2-4; clone_size: .; v_call: TRBV2; d_call: .; cdr3_aa: CASSVMVDIQYF; cdr3_nt: TGTGCCAGCAGTGTGATGGTAGACATTCAGTACTTC
j_call: TRBJ1-2; clone_size: .; v_call: TRBV29-1; d_call: TRBD1; cdr3_aa: CSVEARDRGYGYTF; cdr3_nt: TGCAGCGTTGAAGCCCGGGACAGGGGCTATGGCTACACCTTC
j_call: TRBJ1-4; clone_size: .; v_call: TRBV2; d_call: TRBD1; cdr3_aa: CASSIRDRGAKLFF; cdr3_nt: TGTGCCAGCAGTATCCGGGACAGGGGGGCAAAACTGTTTTTT
j_call: TRBJ2-3; clone_size: .; v_call: TRBV4-3; d_call: TRBD2; cdr3_aa: CASSRGGVAGGNTDTQYF; cdr3_nt: TGCGCCAGCAGCCGAGGCGGGGTAGCGGGAGGTAACACAGATACGCAGTATTTT
j_call: TRBJ2-1; clone_size: .; v_call: TRBV4-1; d_call: TRBD2; cdr3_aa: CASSQVSTSGSSNEQFF; cdr3_nt: TGCGCCAGCAGCCAAGTCTCTACTAGCGGGAGTAGCAATGAGCAGTTCTTC
j_call: TRBJ2-6; clone_size: .; v_call: TRBV10-3; d_call: .; cdr3_aa: CAISYSDPFSGANVLTF; cdr3_nt: TGTGCCATCAGTTATAGCGACCCCTTCTCTGGGGCCAACGTCCTGACTTTC
j_call: TRBJ1-5; clone_size: .; v_call: TRBV24-1; d_call: .; cdr3_aa: CATSDTAGPAVTQHF; cdr3_nt: TGTGCCACCAGTGACACGGCGGGACCCGCTGTGACCCAGCATTTT
j_call: TRBJ2-1; clone_size: .; v_call: TRBV5-1; d_call: .; cdr3_aa: CASSLSGGGHNEQFF; cdr3_nt: TGCGCCAGCAGCTTGTCGGGAGGGGGCCACAATGAGCAGTTCTTC
j_call: TRBJ1-1; clone_size: .; v_call: TRBV23-1; d_call: .; cdr3_aa: CASTDTEAFF; cdr3_nt: TGCGCCAGCACAGACACTGAAGCTTTCTTT
j_call: TRBJ1-2; clone_size: .; v_call: TRBV5-4; d_call: .; cdr3_aa: CASSYQGSNYGYTF; cdr3_nt: TGTGCCAGCAGCTACCAGGGTTCCAACTATGGCTACACCTTC
j_call: TRBJ2-3; clone_size: once; v_call: TRBV20-1; d_call: TRBD2; cdr3_aa: CSASRTSGSADTQYF; cdr3_nt: TGCAGTGCTAGTAGGACTAGCGGGAGCGCAGATACGCAGTATTTT
j_call: TRBJ1-2; clone_size: .; v_call: TRBV7-2; d_call: .; cdr3_aa: CASSLNLQSNGYTF; cdr3_nt: TGTGCCAGCAGCTTAAATCTACAGAGCAATGGCTACACCTTC
j_call: TRBJ1-1; clone_size: .; v_call: TRBV14; d_call: .; cdr3_aa: CASSSFSRTEAFF; cdr3_nt: TGTGCCAGCAGCTCCTTTTCTCGGACTGAAGCTTTCTTT
j_call: TRBJ2-1; clone_size: .; v_call: TRBV11-2; d_call: TRBD2; cdr3_aa: CASSSSGKSSYNEQFF; cdr3_nt: TGTGCCAGCAGCTCTAGCGGGAAATCCTCCTACAATGAGCAGTTCTTC
j_call: TRBJ2-1; clone_size: .; v_call: TRBV7-2; d_call: TRBD2; cdr3_aa: CASSTRTSGSNEQFF; cdr3_nt: TGTGCCAGCAGCACGCGGACTAGCGGGAGCAATGAGCAGTTCTTC
j_call: TRBJ1-3; clone_size: .; v_call: TRBV30; d_call: .; cdr3_aa: CAWTNPAGAHPYSGNTIYF; cdr3_nt: TGTGCCTGGACCAACCCTGCAGGGGCTCATCCTTACTCTGGAAACACCATATATTTT
j_call: TRBJ2-1; clone_size: .; v_call: TRBV11-3; d_call: .; cdr3_aa: CASSLVHSYNEQFF; cdr3_nt: TGTGCCAGCAGCTTAGTACACTCCTACAATGAGCAGTTCTTC
j_call: TRBJ2-3; clone_size: .; v_call: TRBV27; d_call: .; cdr3_aa: CASSSPGTQYF; cdr3_nt: TGTGCCAGCAGTAGCCCTGGTACGCAGTATTTT
j_call: TRBJ2-1; clone_size: .; v_call: TRBV7-9; d_call: TRBD2; cdr3_aa: CASSSEGTTYNEQFF; cdr3_nt: TGTGCCAGCAGCTCAGAGGGGACTACCTACAATGAGCAGTTCTTC
j_call: TRBJ1-6; clone_size: .; v_call: TRBV6-5; d_call: TRBD1; cdr3_aa: CASSYLGGDSPLHF; cdr3_nt: TGTGCCAGCAGTTACTTAGGGGGCGATTCACCCCTCCACTTT
j_call: TRBJ1-1; clone_size: .; v_call: TRBV19; d_call: .; cdr3_aa: CASSIGGSNTEAFF; cdr3_nt: TGTGCCAGTAGTATAGGCGGTTCGAACACTGAAGCTTTCTTT
j_call: TRBJ1-1; clone_size: .; v_call: TRBV6-5; d_call: TRBD1; cdr3_aa: CASSSGQGRGWTEAFF; cdr3_nt: TGTGCCAGCAGTTCCGGTCAGGGCAGGGGGTGGACTGAAGCTTTCTTT
j_call: TRBJ2-5; clone_size: .; v_call: TRBV27; d_call: TRBD1; cdr3_aa: CASSTGTGGVETQYF; cdr3_nt: TGTGCCAGCAGTACCGGGACAGGGGGCGTCGAGACCCAGTACTTC
j_call: TRBJ1-5; clone_size: .; v_call: TRBV27; d_call: TRBD1; cdr3_aa: CASSHRQGNNQPQHF; cdr3_nt: TGTGCCAGCAGTCATCGACAGGGAAACAATCAGCCCCAGCATTTT
j_call: TRBJ2-1; clone_size: .; v_call: TRBV18; d_call: .; cdr3_aa: CASSLIDFNEQFF; cdr3_nt: TGTGCCAGCTCACTTATAGATTTCAATGAGCAGTTCTTC
j_call: TRBJ1-2; clone_size: .; v_call: TRBV4-1; d_call: TRBD1; cdr3_aa: CASSQVPPGQGNYGYTF; cdr3_nt: TGCGCCAGCAGCCAAGTCCCCCCGGGACAGGGGAACTATGGCTACACCTTC
j_call: TRBJ1-5; clone_size: .; v_call: TRBV19; d_call: TRBD1; cdr3_aa: CAAGQGGAMGNQPQHF; cdr3_nt: TGTGCCGCTGGACAGGGGGGGGCCATGGGCAATCAGCCCCAGCATTTT
j_call: TRBJ1-1; clone_size: .; v_call: TRBV25-1; d_call: .; cdr3_aa: CASSENRNTEAFF; cdr3_nt: TGTGCCAGCAGTGAAAATAGGAACACTGAAGCTTTCTTT
j_call: TRBJ2-3; clone_size: .; v_call: TRBV11-3; d_call: TRBD2; cdr3_aa: CASSFSLDWTSGMDTQYF; cdr3_nt: TGTGCCAGCAGCTTTTCGCTTGACTGGACTAGCGGGATGGATACGCAGTATTTT
j_call: TRBJ2-5; clone_size: .; v_call: TRBV21-1; d_call: .; cdr3_aa: CASRGQDVRTQYF; cdr3_nt: TGTGCCAGCAGGGGACAGGATGTTAGGACCCAGTACTTC
j_call: TRBJ1-5; clone_size: .; v_call: TRBV28; d_call: .; cdr3_aa: CASRQGPQQPQHF; cdr3_nt: TGTGCCAGCAGGCAGGGGCCACAGCAGCCCCAGCATTTT
j_call: TRBJ2-3; clone_size: .; v_call: TRBV6-5; d_call: TRBD2; cdr3_aa: CASSLSLAGGLDTQYF; cdr3_nt: TGTGCCAGCAGTTTATCGTTAGCGGGAGGGTTAGATACGCAGTATTTT